This TCR beta chain was captured in a study of cytomegalovirus exposure and HLA in healthy donors. CDR1 is KGHSH and CDR2 is LQKENI in the germline V gene. Trimming removed 2 bases at V and 3 bases at J, with 4 bases between. The length of the CDR3 is 12 residues. On this clone: Antigen: not known.

General study findings and limits: TCR sequences were mostly rare, though some public TCRs occurred in many donors. The study labeled 150 to 200 TCR beta chains cytomegalovirus-associated. In vitro data verified a few CMV-associated chains as specific for CMV antigens.

TCRdb's copy holds only in-frame clones and misses some; the assay was immunoSEQ multiplex PCR. The repertoire holds approximately 280,000 clones, around 86% seen once, with 1% in the top ten. The donors belonged to the approximately 120-subject validation cohort, separate from the approximately 670-subject first cohort. Sequenced sample: PBMCs. This receptor was obtained from a woman in her late teens or twenties in good health and CMV-seronegative. The V and J genes are TRBV18 and TRBJ1-1; no clear D. The CDR3 region has the DNA TGTGCCAGCTCACCAGAGTACACTGAAGCTTTCTTT. It yields the protein CASSPEYTEAFF.